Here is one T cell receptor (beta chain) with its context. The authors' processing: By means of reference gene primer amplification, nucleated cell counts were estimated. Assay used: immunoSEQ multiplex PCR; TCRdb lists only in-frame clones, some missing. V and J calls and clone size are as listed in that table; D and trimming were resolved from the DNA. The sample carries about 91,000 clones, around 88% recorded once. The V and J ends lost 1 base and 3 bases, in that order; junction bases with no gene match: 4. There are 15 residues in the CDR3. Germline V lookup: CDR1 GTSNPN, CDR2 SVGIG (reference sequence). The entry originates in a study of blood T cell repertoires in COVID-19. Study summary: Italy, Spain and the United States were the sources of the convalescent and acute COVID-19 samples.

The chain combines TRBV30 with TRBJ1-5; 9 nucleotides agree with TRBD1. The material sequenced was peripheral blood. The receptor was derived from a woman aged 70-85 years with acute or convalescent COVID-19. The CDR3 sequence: CAWSAGTGSNQPQHF. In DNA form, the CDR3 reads TGTGCCTGGAGTGCTGGGACAGGGTCCAATCAGCCCCAGCATTTT.